Listed below are T cell receptor beta chains from one sample, sequenced in a study of radiotherapy plus CTLA-4 blockade in lung cancer. Produced via immunoSEQ multiplex PCR; TCRdb's table is partial and in-frame only. The sample has under 35,000 clones; roughly 70% are singletons. The material was peripheral blood, obtained from a patient treated with radiotherapy plus ipilimumab. These receptor sequences come from a human donor with non-small cell lung cancer whose response to radiotherapy plus ipilimumab could not be evaluated. CDR3s include the opening cysteine and the closing phenylalanine or tryptophan. A D gene is named only where the DNA matches it firmly. Clone size is not always given. Where it is, it says once, few, many or a class for expanded clones.

D gene	clone size	V gene	J gene	CDR3 length	CDR3 protein	CDR3 DNA
-	-	TRBV5-4	TRBJ2-5	16	CASSLGAGQSQETQYF	TGTGCCAGCAGCTTGGGCGCAGGGCAGTCCCAAGAGACCCAGTACTTC
TRBD1	-	TRBV2	TRBJ2-7	14	CASSEQGAKYEQYF	TGTGCCAGCAGCGAACAGGGGGCTAAATACGAGCAGTACTTC
-	few	TRBV6-5	TRBJ1-2	13	CASSAQGSYGYTF	TGTGCCAGCAGCGCACAGGGTTCCTATGGCTACACCTTC
-	-	TRBV7-2	TRBJ2-7	15	CASSPGFGSSYEQYF	TGTGCCAGCAGCCCCGGGTTCGGGAGCTCCTACGAGCAGTACTTC
TRBD1	-	TRBV7-2	TRBJ1-1	14	CASTPGQTNTEAFF	TGTGCCAGCACTCCGGGACAGACGAACACTGAAGCTTTCTTT
TRBD2	few	TRBV10-3	TRBJ2-1	15	CAISDPSGLYNEQFF	TGTGCCATCAGTGATCCTAGCGGGTTGTACAATGAGCAGTTCTTC
TRBD2	-	TRBV7-9	TRBJ2-7	16	CASSLVLAGGNYEQYF	TGTGCCAGCAGCTTAGTCCTAGCGGGAGGCAACTACGAGCAGTACTTC
-	-	TRBV19	TRBJ1-2	13	CASSNLPIPGYTF	TGTGCCAGTAGTAATCTACCCATCCCTGGCTACACCTTC
TRBD2	-	TRBV28	TRBJ2-3	17	CASLRSGKIISTDTQYF	TGTGCCAGCCTCCGTAGCGGGAAAATAATTAGCACAGATACGCAGTATTTT
-	-	TRBV11-1	TRBJ2-1	15	CASSHPPRGYNEQFF	TGTGCCAGCAGCCACCCCCCAAGGGGCTACAATGAGCAGTTCTTC
-	medium-sized	TRBV19	TRBJ2-7	13	CASSEGHNYEQYF	TGTGCCAGTAGTGAAGGACACAACTACGAGCAGTACTTC
-	-	TRBV7-2	TRBJ2-7	13	CASSFKAGYEQYF	TGTGCCAGCAGCTTTAAGGCGGGCTACGAGCAGTACTTC
TRBD2	-	TRBV9	TRBJ2-5	17	CASSPRGTSGSGETQYF	TGTGCCAGCAGCCCCAGGGGGACTAGCGGGAGTGGGGAGACCCAGTACTTC
TRBD1	-	TRBV6-5	TRBJ1-2	16	CASSYDRGLTDYGYTF	TGTGCCAGCAGTTACGACAGGGGGCTAACGGACTATGGCTACACCTTC
-	-	TRBV7-9	TRBJ2-5	14	CASSLLLAEETQYF	TGTGCCAGCAGCTTACTATTAGCCGAGGAGACCCAGTACTTC
-	-	TRBV5-4	TRBJ1-3	15	CASSLSPVSGNTIYF	TGTGCCAGCAGCTTGTCCCCGGTTTCTGGAAACACCATATATTTT
TRBD2	-	TRBV30	TRBJ2-1	14	CAWSTSGPYNEQFF	TGTGCCTGGAGTACTAGCGGCCCTTACAATGAGCAGTTCTTC
-	-	TRBV5-6	TRBJ1-2	13	CASSFRRAGGYTF	TGTGCCAGCAGCTTTCGCAGGGCAGGTGGCTACACCTTC
-	few	TRBV14	TRBJ2-7	13	CASSTQRTYEQYF	TGTGCCAGCAGCACCCAGCGGACCTACGAGCAGTACTTC
TRBD2	-	TRBV5-4	TRBJ2-1	15	CASSPLAGIYNEQFF	TGTGCCAGCAGCCCCCTAGCGGGAATCTACAATGAGCAGTTCTTC
TRBD1	few	TRBV6-5	TRBJ1-3	11	CASARGNTIYF	TGTGCCAGCGCCAGGGGGAACACCATATATTTT
TRBD2	-	TRBV5-4	TRBJ2-5	16	CASSKTSGSGEETQYF	TGTGCCAGCAGCAAGACTAGCGGGAGCGGGGAGGAGACCCAGTACTTC
-	-	TRBV2	TRBJ2-7	12	CASSESPEIQYF	TGTGCCAGCAGTGAATCGCCAGAAATCCAGTACTTC
-	-	TRBV7-2	TRBJ2-3	14	CASSLAGGSDTQYF	TGTGCCAGCAGCTTAGCGGGAGGATCAGATACGCAGTATTTT
TRBD2	-	TRBV7-6	TRBJ2-2	17	CASSLGAGGPGTGELFF	TGTGCCAGCAGCTTAGGAGCGGGAGGGCCGGGCACCGGGGAGCTGTTTTTT
TRBD2	-	TRBV11-3	TRBJ2-1	15	CASSPGGAGDHEQFF	TGTGCCAGCAGCCCCGGGGGGGCGGGAGACCATGAGCAGTTCTTC
-	few	TRBV7-9	TRBJ2-5	13	CALTQGGKETQYF	TGTGCCCTCACCCAAGGGGGAAAAGAGACCCAGTACTTC
TRBD1	few	TRBV7-9	TRBJ2-2	14	CASSLRGRDGELFF	TGTGCCAGCAGCTTAAGGGGGCGCGACGGGGAGCTGTTTTTT
TRBD1	-	TRBV19	TRBJ1-2	13	CATKQGPNYGYTF	TGTGCCACAAAACAGGGGCCTAACTATGGCTACACCTTC
TRBD2	-	TRBV9	TRBJ2-1	16	CASSVSAGTGHNEQFF	TGTGCCAGCAGCGTCTCAGCGGGAACGGGGCACAATGAGCAGTTCTTC
-	-	TRBV7-2	TRBJ2-2	15	CASSPTGTKGGELFF	TGTGCCAGCAGCCCTACCGGGACAAAGGGCGGGGAGCTGTTTTTT
-	-	TRBV7-9	TRBJ2-5	13	CASSRSAQETQYF	TGTGCCAGCAGCCGGAGCGCACAAGAGACCCAGTACTTC
TRBD1	-	TRBV19	TRBJ1-5	17	CASSIGTGSGGNQPQHF	TGTGCCAGTAGTATCGGGACAGGGTCAGGGGGCAATCAGCCCCAGCATTTT
-	once	TRBV2	TRBJ1-5	12	CASSFRQSQQHF	TGTGCCAGCAGTTTCCGACAGTCTCAACAGCATTTT
TRBD2	-	TRBV6-6	TRBJ2-2	14	CASNPTSGTGELFF	TGTGCCAGCAACCCGACTAGCGGGACCGGGGAGCTGTTTTTT
TRBD1	-	TRBV9	TRBJ1-6	16	CASSVSDRAQKGTLHF	TGTGCCAGCAGCGTTTCGGACAGGGCCCAGAAGGGCACCCTCCACTTT
TRBD1	-	TRBV2	TRBJ1-1	15	CASIRQGAVNTEAFF	TGTGCCAGCATTCGGCAGGGGGCGGTGAACACTGAAGCTTTCTTT
TRBD2	-	TRBV11-2	TRBJ2-5	17	CASSGRGLAGGMETQYF	TGTGCCAGCAGCGGGCGGGGACTAGCGGGAGGGATGGAGACCCAGTACTTC
TRBD2	-	TRBV28	TRBJ2-1	16	CASSRTSGKGYNEQFF	TGTGCCAGCAGCCGGACTAGCGGGAAGGGATACAATGAGCAGTTCTTC
-	-	TRBV19	TRBJ1-2	15	CASSPTGVKSYGYTF	TGTGCCAGTAGTCCGACAGGAGTCAAGTCCTATGGCTACACCTTC
-	-	TRBV15	TRBJ2-5	15	CATSRDVGPISTQYF	TGTGCCACCAGCAGAGATGTGGGGCCTATCTCGACCCAGTACTTC
TRBD1	-	TRBV25-1	TRBJ2-7	12	CASSGQGYEQYF	TGTGCCAGCAGCGGACAGGGCTACGAGCAGTACTTC